Shown below are 13 T cell receptor beta chains from a single sample sequenced in a study of prognosis after radiotherapy for stage I lung cancer. Two-round multiplex PCR amplified TCR beta CDR3 from genomic DNA. The use of primers specific to each TRBV and TRBJ gene characterized first-round PCR. TCRdb reanalysed the multiplex PCR reads using MiXCR and keeps one entry per CDR3 protein. Of about 35,000 distinct CDR3 sequences listed, 30% to 35% are singletons. The sample consisted of PBMCs, taken before or after stereotactic body radiation therapy (not recorded which). The receptors were gathered from a donor aged 50 or older with non-small cell lung cancer.

This clonotype was detected many times. Given a much more abundant clone one base away, this may be a read error. As the CDR3 is not closed by the conserved phenylalanine or tryptophan, this likely results from a read error. The chain has TRBV19 and TRBJ2-1; unclear D gene. The ends were cut back, 3 bases at V and 10 bases at J, with 10 bases in the middle. The CDR3 length is 12 residues. CDR1 is LNHDA, CDR2 SQIVND, per germline (reference sequence). CDR3 sequence reads: CASSMRWGEQFV. As DNA, the CDR3 is TGTGCCAGTAGTATGAGGTGGGGAGAGCAGTTCGTC.

The chain couples TRBV27 to TRBJ1-1; TRBD1 aligns across 7 bases. The CDR3 is 14 residues long. Trimming removed 4 bases from V and 5 bases from J; junction bases left unmatched: 7. Germline assignment: CDR1 MNHEY and CDR2 SMNVEV (reference sequence). This chain's CDR3 is CASSYTGARTEAFF. The CDR3 bases are TGTGCCAGCAGTTACACAGGGGCGCGGACTGAAGCTTTCTTT.

The sample holds many counts of this clonotype. This chain uses TRBV29-1 with TRBJ1-5; 10 bases are shared with TRBD1. Looked up from germline, CDR1 is SQVTM and CDR2 is ANQGSEA. The CDR3 loop spans 15 amino acids. V lost 6 bases to trimming and J lost 6 bases; unmatched junction nucleotides: 11. In DNA, the CDR3 is TGCAGCGTCTCGATTGGGACAGGGGAAACTCAGCCCCAGCATTTT. This encodes CSVSIGTGETQPQHF.

This clonotype has at least ten counts. The chain links TRBV20-1 to TRBJ2-5, with TRBD2 matching 7 bases. Germline CDR1 is DFQATT and CDR2 is SNEGSKA (reference sequence). The CDR3 covers 14 residues. V was clipped by 3 bases and J by 6 bases; unmatched bases: 10. CDR3 amino acids: CSASGRGSGKTQYF. DNA for the CDR3: TGCAGTGCTAGTGGCCGGGGCAGCGGGAAGACCCAGTACTTC.

This clonotype was counted a few times. It differs at one base from a far larger clone, so likely a read error. This chain uses TRBV6-9 with TRBJ1-5, with D unresolved. The CDR3 is made up of 15 amino acids. Per germline, CDR1 MNHGY and CDR2 SVAAGI. CDR3 residues: CVSSFDGTSNQPQHF. The CDR3 DNA reads TGTGTCAGCAGTTTCGACGGAACGAGCAATCAGCCCCAGCATTTT.

This clonotype was recorded many times. CDR3 nucleotide sequence: TGCGCCAGCAGCTTGGTAGCTAGCGGGGGGCACTCCTACGAGCAGTACTTC. Protein: CASSLVASGGHSYEQYF. The chain recombines TRBV5-1 with TRBJ2-7, with TRBD2 matching over 11 bases. In germline, CDR1 is SGHRS, CDR2 YFSETQ. V was pared by 0 bases and J by 0 bases, with 5 bases of the junction left unmatched. The CDR3 runs 17 residues.

This clonotype has at least ten counts. CDR3 DNA: TGTGCCAGCAGTGAAGCGCTTACAGCGAAGGGCTACACCTTC. Its translation is CASSEALTAKGYTF. This chain links TRBV6-1 with TRBJ1-2; D remains ambiguous. V lost 0 bases and J 8 bases, leaving 13 bases between the germline ends. The CDR3 contains 14 residues. The germline V gene has CDR1 MNHNS and CDR2 SASEGT.

This clonotype was counted a single time. A far larger clone is off by one base, so a read error is likely. The V and J genes are TRBV6-2 or TRBV6-3 and TRBJ1-4; possibly TRBD1 for D (5 bases). Trimming took off 8 bases at V and 8 bases at J, with 15 bases between the two ends. Germline CDR1 reads MNHEY; CDR2 reads SVGEGT. This CDR3 has 13 residues. Written as DNA, the CDR3 is TGTGCCAGCGGTTTGGGGCAAGGCGAAAAACTGTTTTTT. Its protein product is CASGLGQGEKLFF.

This clonotype was counted a few times. The J gene is TRBJ2-7, the V gene TRBV6-2 or TRBV6-3, with 11 bases fitting TRBD1. The CDR3 runs to 15 residues. Unmatched junction bases numbered 5, after V lost 5 bases and J lost 2 bases. CDR1 and CDR2 (germline): MNHEY, SVGEGT. For the CDR3, the DNA is TGTGCCAGCAGTAAGGGGACAGGGGGTACCTACGAGCAGTACTTC. Translating gives CASSKGTGGTYEQYF.

This chain joins TRBV12-3 or TRBV12-4 and TRBJ1-5; tentatively, D is TRBD1 (5 bases). CDR3 length: 15 residues. V gave up 5 bases and J gave up 1 base, with 12 bases separating them. CDR3: CASSQPGFSNQPQHF. DNA for the CDR3: TGTGCCAGCAGTCAGCCAGGGTTCAGCAATCAGCCCCAGCATTTT.

This clonotype was counted ten times or more. The chain couples TRBV28 to TRBJ1-1; the D is unclear. CDR1 and CDR2 from the germline V gene are MDHEN and SYDVKM. V gave up 7 bases and J gave up 1 base, with 13 bases separating them. CDR3 size: 14 residues. Written as DNA, the CDR3 is TGTGCCAGCAACTTTTTGCCAAGGAACACTGAAGCTTTCTTT. This encodes CASNFLPRNTEAFF.

In its sample, this clonotype was seen many times. This chain joins TRBV20-1 and TRBJ2-7, with 8 nucleotides matching TRBD2. V dropped 5 bases and J dropped 4; count of bases not matched to a gene: 7. Germline CDR1 is DFQATT and CDR2 is SNEGSKA (reference sequence). CDR3 length: 13 amino acids. CDR3 coding DNA: TGCAGTGCTGAGGCGGGGGGCCGGTACGAGCAGTACTTC. Amino acid sequence: CSAEAGGRYEQYF.

This clonotype has a count of ten or more. The chain carries TRBV6-1 and TRBJ2-1; TRBD1 or TRBD2 may be the D gene (5 bases each). CDR3 length: 15 amino acids. The germline V gene has CDR1 MNHNS and CDR2 SASEGT. V gave up 6 bases and J gave up 1 base, with 13 bases separating them. CDR3 protein: CASRPRDPSYNEQFF. The CDR3 region has the DNA TGTGCCAGCAGACCCAGGGACCCTTCCTACAATGAGCAGTTCTTC.